One sample yielded the 30 T cell receptor beta chains listed below, sequenced in a study of blood T cell repertoires in COVID-19. Repertoires were generated with immunoSEQ multiplex PCR, while TCRdb's copy carries only in-frame clones and drops some. The sample consists of 200,000 or so clones, around four fifths of them appearing once. Sequencing was carried out using peripheral blood. These receptors were obtained from a man aged 60-69 years with COVID-19, enrolled during active disease.

This clone was detected a few times. The rearrangement uses TRBV18 and TRBJ1-2; 8 positions agree with TRBD1. From germline, CDR1 is KGHSH and CDR2 LQKENI. J was trimmed by 2 bases and V by 0 bases; bases with no gene match: 5. This CDR3 has 16 residues. The CDR3 nucleotides are TGTGCCAGCTCACCACCCCCGGGACAGGTCAACTATGGCTACACCTTC. This sequence encodes CASSPPPGQVNYGYTF.

This clone appeared once. This chain links TRBV5-4 with TRBJ1-1, with D possibly TRBD1 on 5 matching bases. Trimming removed 0 bases from V and 5 bases from J, with 8 bases in between. CDR1 and CDR2 from the germline V gene are SGHNT and YYREEE (reference sequence). The CDR3 has 13 amino acids. The CDR3 here is CASSLGGRTEAFF. CDR3 sequence (DNA): TGTGCCAGCAGCTTGGGGGGGAGGACTGAAGCTTTCTTT.

This chain connects TRBV2 to TRBJ1-4; the match to TRBD1 covers 8 bases. After removal of 6 bases from V and 1 base from J, the junction contained 4 bases not matched to a gene. The CDR3 is made up of 15 amino acids. The germline V gene encodes CDR1 SNHLY and CDR2 FYNNEI. The CDR3 loop is CASRQGVGTNEKLFF. As DNA, the CDR3 is TGTGCCAGCAGACAGGGGGTGGGAACTAATGAAAAACTGTTTTTT.

This chain links TRBV6-5 with TRBJ1-2; D is unclear. This CDR3 comprises 15 residues. V dropped 6 bases and J dropped 8 bases, with 22 bases sitting between them. From germline, CDR1 is MNHEY and CDR2 SVGAGI. CDR3 amino acids: CASSAGGSFAGGYTF. CDR3 coding DNA: TGTGCCAGCAGCGCCGGAGGGAGCTTTGCGGGGGGCTACACCTTC.

V gene TRBV9 combines with J gene TRBJ2-2, with D unclear. Trimming pared 4 bases from V and 2 bases from J, leaving 12 bases between. Per germline, CDR1 SGDLS and CDR2 YYNGEE. This CDR3 has 15 residues. CDR3 amino acids: CASSLRVDNTGELFF. For the CDR3, the DNA is TGTGCCAGCAGCCTTCGGGTAGACAACACCGGGGAGCTGTTTTTT.

V usage is TRBV30 and J usage is TRBJ1-4, with 7 bases lining up with TRBD1. The CDR3 spans 15 residues. With V trimmed by 2 bases and J by 4 bases, 7 bases remained unmatched. CDR1 and CDR2 (germline): GTSNPN, SVGIG (reference sequence). The CDR3 DNA reads as TGTGCCTGGAGTCCCAAGACAGGGAATAATGAAAAACTGTTTTTT. It codes for CAWSPKTGNNEKLFF.

Only one count was recorded for this clone. The chain combines TRBV6-2 or TRBV6-3 with TRBJ2-2, with D possibly being TRBD1 (6 bases). Looked up from germline, CDR1 is MNHEY and CDR2 is SVGEGT. The CDR3 loop spans 16 amino acids. V shed 0 bases and J shed 2 bases, with 10 bases lying between them. The CDR3: CASSYSQGRNTGELFF. DNA for the CDR3: TGTGCCAGCAGTTACTCACAGGGCCGAAACACCGGGGAGCTGTTTTTT.

The chain uses TRBV7-3 and TRBJ2-1; D call uncertain. The V gene lost 2 bases and the J gene lost 3 bases, with 11 bases spanning the gap. CDR1 and CDR2 from the germline V gene are SGHTA and FQGTGA. This CDR3 spans 15 amino acids. In nucleotides, the CDR3 is TGTGCCAGCAGCTTAGATTTGAACGGCTACAATGAGCAGTTCTTC. Translated: CASSLDLNGYNEQFF.

This rearrangement joins TRBV27 to TRBJ1-1; unclear D gene. The CDR3 is 14 residues long. V was cut by 4 bases and J by 1 base, with 10 bases left in between. CDR1 MNHEY and CDR2 SMNVEV come from the germline V gene (reference sequence). CDR3 nucleotides: TGTGCCAGCAGTTCGCCTGACTGGAACACTGAAGCTTTCTTT. It codes for CASSSPDWNTEAFF.

DNA for the CDR3: TGTGCCAGCAGCTTACTAGGGACAGGGAAAATGAACACTGAAGCTTTCTTT. Translated, it gives CASSLLGTGKMNTEAFF. This chain uses TRBV7-8 with TRBJ1-1; 9 nucleotides align to TRBD1. This CDR3 spans 17 amino acids. V was clipped by 2 bases and J by 0 bases; unmatched bases: 7. Germline V gene lookup returns CDR1 SGHVS and CDR2 FQNEAQ.

The genes are TRBV13 and TRBJ1-2; unclear D gene. The CDR3 is 12 residues long. Looked up from germline, CDR1 is PRHDT and CDR2 is FYEKMQ (reference sequence). Trimming left V 5 bases short and J 4 bases short, with 8 bases between. The CDR3 protein is CASSGFGYGYTF. CDR3 nucleotide sequence: TGTGCCAGCAGCGGCTTTGGCTATGGCTACACCTTC.

The chain has TRBV30 and TRBJ1-5; weak D call: TRBD1 (5 bases). The germline V and J ends were trimmed by 2 bases and 3 bases, with 17 bases remaining between them. The germline V gene has CDR1 GTSNPN and CDR2 SVGIG (reference sequence). This CDR3 comprises 16 residues. CDR3 sequence: CAWSRGNSAVNQPQHF. The CDR3 DNA is TGTGCCTGGAGTAGGGGAAACTCCGCGGTCAATCAGCCCCAGCATTTT.

The chain is built from TRBV5-6 and TRBJ1-2; the match to TRBD1 covers 10 bases. Per germline, CDR1 SGHDT and CDR2 YYEEEE. J gave up 4 bases and V 4 bases, and 13 bases lay outside the gene matches. This CDR3 has 17 residues. The DNA for the CDR3 is TGTGCCAGCAGCAACCGGGACAGGGGCCCTTATGCCTATGGCTACACCTTC. It encodes CASSNRDRGPYAYGYTF.

The rearrangement uses TRBV10-2 and TRBJ2-7; 9 nucleotides agree with TRBD1. The CDR3 consists of 12 residues. From germline, CDR1 is WSHSY and CDR2 SAAADI. The V segment lost 10 bases and the J segment 7 bases; nucleotides outside the gene matches: 8. The CDR3 nucleotides are TGCGCCACCAAGAGGACAGGGGAAGAGCAGTACTTC. Residues: CATKRTGEEQYF.

The V call is TRBV14, the J call TRBJ2-5; D unclear. The CDR3 sequence is 13 residues long. CDR1 SGHDN and CDR2 FVKESK come from the germline V gene. Between the trimmed V and J ends, which lost 4 bases and 1 base, there was a span of 7 bases. The CDR3 loop is CASSPRVQETQYF. CDR3 DNA: TGTGCCAGCAGCCCTAGAGTCCAAGAGACCCAGTACTTC.

This clone appeared a few times. V and J are TRBV29-1 and TRBJ1-1; a possible D gene is TRBD1 (5 bases). The germline V gene has CDR1 SQVTM and CDR2 ANQGSEA. V was clipped by 6 bases and J by 0 bases, with 14 bases between them. The CDR3 contains 14 residues. The CDR3 region has the DNA TGCAGCGTGTTGAGGGGCGGGGTGAACACTGAAGCTTTCTTT. Its translation: CSVLRGGVNTEAFF.

This clone came up a few times. V gene TRBV4-3 combines with J gene TRBJ1-5; TRBD1 agrees at 9 bases. In germline, CDR1 is LGHNA, CDR2 YSLEER. V dropped 4 bases and J dropped 2; count of bases not matched to a gene: 0. The CDR3 loop spans 14 amino acids. The CDR3 is CASSRDRGNQPQHF. The CDR3, as DNA: TGCGCCAGCAGCCGGGACAGGGGCAATCAGCCCCAGCATTTT.

This chain uses TRBV6-6 with TRBJ1-2, with D unclear. This CDR3 region has 11 residues. The V and J ends lost 7 bases and 5 bases respectively, with 8 bases between them. Germline V gene lookup returns CDR1 MNHNY and CDR2 SVGAGI (reference sequence). The CDR3 bases are TGTGCCAGCATGGGAGGGTATGGCTACACCTTC. This gives the protein CASMGGYGYTF.

This chain links TRBV4-1 with TRBJ1-2, with 9 bases identical to TRBD1. Looked up from germline, CDR1 is MGHRA and CDR2 is YSYEKL. V was pared by 7 bases and J by 8 bases, with 14 bases of the junction left unmatched. There are 15 residues in the CDR3. CDR3 bases: TGCGCCAGCACCCCAAATCCGGACAGGGGAGGAGGCTACACCTTC. Residues: CASTPNPDRGGGYTF.

The chain carries TRBV6-1 and TRBJ1-2; D unresolved. This CDR3 has 13 residues. CDR1 is MNHNS, CDR2 SASEGT, per germline. The ends were cut back, 2 bases at V and 3 bases at J, with 7 bases in the middle. The CDR3 here is CASSEIADYGYTF. DNA of the CDR3: TGTGCCAGCAGTGAAATCGCAGACTATGGCTACACCTTC.

The chain joins TRBV9 to TRBJ2-5; 7 bases are shared with TRBD2. Germline CDR1 reads SGDLS; CDR2 reads YYNGEE. Trimming took 0 bases from V and 3 from J; bases not matched to a gene: 2. The CDR3 runs 14 residues. The CDR3 here is CASSVGGGEETQYF. In nucleotides, the CDR3 is TGTGCCAGCAGCGTAGGGGGGGGTGAAGAGACCCAGTACTTC.

The rearrangement uses TRBV6-2 or TRBV6-3 and TRBJ2-3, with D possibly matching TRBD1 (5 bases). V was trimmed by 2 bases and J by 0 bases, leaving 15 bases between them. The V gene's germline CDR1 is MNHEY and CDR2 SVGEGT. CDR3 size: 17 residues. The CDR3 DNA follows: TGTGCCAGCAGTTACGGGCGAAGACAGCGAAGCACAGATACGCAGTATTTT. Residues: CASSYGRRQRSTDTQYF.

V gene TRBV18 combines with J gene TRBJ1-2, with a tentative D call TRBD1 (5 bases). CDR1 and CDR2 (germline): KGHSH, LQKENI. V was trimmed by 3 bases and J by 7 bases, leaving 18 bases between them. The CDR3 is made up of 15 amino acids. The CDR3 protein is CASSPEINRGGGYTF. The CDR3 nucleotides read TGTGCCAGCTCACCGGAGATTAATAGGGGTGGTGGCTACACCTTC.

V is TRBV7-8 and J is TRBJ1-1; D is ambiguous. The germline V gene has CDR1 SGHVS and CDR2 FQNEAQ. Trimming stripped 1 base from V and 10 bases from J, with 19 bases between. This CDR3 contains 15 residues. CDR3 in amino acids: CASSLGGVPSFRAFF. CDR3 bases: TGTGCCAGCAGCTTAGGCGGGGTCCCCTCCTTTCGAGCTTTCTTT.

The chain joins TRBV7-9 to TRBJ1-2, with D possibly matching TRBD1 (6 bases). Looked up from germline, CDR1 is SEHNR and CDR2 is FQNEAQ (reference sequence). This CDR3 is 16 amino acids long. V was trimmed by 3 bases and J by 0 bases, leaving 14 bases between them. The CDR3: CASSFERTAANYGYTF. In DNA form, the CDR3 reads TGTGCCAGCAGCTTCGAACGGACAGCAGCTAACTATGGCTACACCTTC. The whole variable domain, filled in from reference TRBV7-9 and TRBJ1-2, reads DTGVSQNPRHKITKRGQNVTFRCDPISEHNRLYWYRQTLGQGPEFLTYFQNEAQLEKSRLLSDRFSAERPKGSFSTLEIQRTEQGDSAMYLCASSFERTAANYGYTFGSGTRLTVV.

This clone was seen once. The chain uses TRBV7-8 and TRBJ1-4, with D hard to call. V lost 1 base and J lost 8, with 11 bases in between. Germline V CDR1 and CDR2: SGHVS, FQNEAQ. The CDR3 loop spans 14 amino acids. The CDR3 sequence is CASSLEFRGEKLFF. The CDR3, as DNA: TGTGCCAGCAGCTTAGAATTCCGCGGCGAAAAACTGTTTTTT. Based on the CDR3 plus reference TRBV7-8 and TRBJ1-4, the full variable domain is GAGVSQSPRYKVAKRGQDVALRCDPISGHVSLFWYQQALGQGPEFLTYFQNEAQLDKSGLPSDRFFAERPEGSVSTLKIQRTQQEDSAVYLCASSLEFRGEKLFFGSGTQLSVL.

The rearrangement links TRBV18 to TRBJ1-1; D unclear. The CDR3 length is 14 residues. Germline V gives CDR1 KGHSH, CDR2 LQKENI. Trimming shortened V by 2 bases and J by 8 bases, and 15 bases separated the two germline ends. In DNA form, the CDR3 reads TGTGCCAGCTCACCAACTCGGGTAGAGACGGAAGCTTTCTTT. Its protein is CASSPTRVETEAFF.

This clone turned up a few times. This sequence joins TRBV5-1 and TRBJ1-2, with 7 positions matching TRBD1. Germline CDR1 is SGHRS and CDR2 is YFSETQ. J gave up 0 bases and V 3 bases, and 8 bases lay outside the gene matches. CDR3 length: 16 amino acids. In DNA form, the CDR3 reads TGCGCCAGCAGCTCTGGAGGAGGGGGCGCTAACTATGGCTACACCTTC. It codes for CASSSGGGGANYGYTF.

This clone was found a few times. The genes are TRBV10-1 and TRBJ2-2, with TRBD2 identical over 15 bases. The V gene's germline CDR1 is WNHNN and CDR2 SYGVQD (reference sequence). V dropped 8 bases and J dropped 0; count of bases not matched to a gene: 4. This CDR3 contains 17 residues. In DNA form, the CDR3 reads TGCGCCAGCTCGGGACTAGCGGGAGGTGCGAACACCGGGGAGCTGTTTTTT. It yields the protein CASSGLAGGANTGELFF.

The J gene is TRBJ2-7, the V gene TRBV5-4, with TRBD1 matching 7 bases. The CDR3 length is 12 residues. V shed 4 bases, J shed 6 bases, and the junction held 4 bases outside the gene matches. Germline CDR1 reads SGHNT; CDR2 reads YYREEE (reference sequence). The CDR3 reads CASSATGREQYF. The CDR3 DNA reads as TGTGCCAGCAGCGCGACAGGGCGCGAGCAGTACTTC.